These T cell receptor beta chains were read from a single sample in a study of long-term antiretroviral therapy in people with HIV. TCRdb's table, derived via immunoSEQ multiplex PCR, lists solely in-frame clones and lacks some. This table holds 16,000 or so clones, 70% to 90% found once. The sequencing here drew on unsorted PBMCs, taken 0.1 years before starting antiretroviral therapy. The receptors come from a man aged 18 to 35 with HIV. Each CDR3 is given without its conserved first and last residue. Each record gives: V gene, J gene, D gene, CDR3 protein. D genes are given only for firm matches.

V: TRBV7-2
J: TRBJ2-7
D: TRBD1
CDR3: ASSLGTGPLGEQY

V: TRBV10-3
J: TRBJ1-1
D: TRBD1
CDR3: AISNPGQGASEAF

V: TRBV14
J: TRBJ2-1
D: NA
CDR3: ASSQDPTLNEQF

V: TRBV5-1
J: TRBJ2-1
D: TRBD2
CDR3: ASSFSGGANEQF

V: TRBV2
J: TRBJ1-5
D: NA
CDR3: ASSWGNQPQH

V: TRBV5-6
J: TRBJ2-1
D: TRBD2
CDR3: ASSSGGGSSYNEQF

V: TRBV5-1
J: TRBJ1-5
D: NA
CDR3: ASSYKGGDQPQH

V: TRBV10-3
J: TRBJ2-5
D: NA
CDR3: AISLQGGETQY

V: TRBV6-1
J: TRBJ1-1
D: TRBD1
CDR3: ASSGTGGTEAF

V: TRBV4-2
J: TRBJ1-2
D: TRBD1
CDR3: ASSRGQGAGSYT

V: TRBV7-9
J: TRBJ2-7
D: NA
CDR3: ASSRPPAYEQY

V: TRBV9
J: TRBJ1-4
D: NA
CDR3: ASSASIGELF

V: TRBV6-5
J: TRBJ2-3
D: NA
CDR3: ASSYSLASLDTQY

V: TRBV9
J: TRBJ2-1
D: NA
CDR3: ASSESLKNNEQF

V: TRBV28
J: TRBJ1-1
D: TRBD1
CDR3: AILRQGGEAF

V: TRBV6-1
J: TRBJ2-5
D: TRBD1
CDR3: ASSVRRQGGLETQY

V: TRBV7-9
J: TRBJ2-3
D: NA
CDR3: ASSLGTPSTDTQY

V: TRBV6-5
J: TRBJ2-1
D: NA
CDR3: ASSYPGTNNEQF

V: TRBV5-5
J: TRBJ1-5
D: NA
CDR3: ASSLGPDQPQH

V: TRBV30
J: TRBJ2-3
D: NA
CDR3: AWVGTAQY

V: TRBV12-2
J: TRBJ2-2
D: NA
CDR3: ASRLYTGELF

V: TRBV5-1
J: TRBJ2-1
D: TRBD1
CDR3: ASSLRQGPYNEQF

V: TRBV2
J: TRBJ2-7
D: NA
CDR3: ASEWGVGEQY

V: TRBV7-3
J: TRBJ2-7
D: TRBD1
CDR3: ASSRTGGEQY

V: TRBV7-2
J: TRBJ2-7
D: NA
CDR3: ASSLGPGLH

V: TRBV7-6
J: TRBJ1-1
D: NA
CDR3: ASSLAFRVGLTEAF

V: TRBV15
J: TRBJ1-5
D: NA
CDR3: ATSRDPGGGNQPQH

V: TRBV11-1
J: TRBJ1-1
D: NA
CDR3: ASSLAWGEAF

V: TRBV23-1
J: TRBJ2-1
D: NA
CDR3: ASILRLQSYNEQF

V: TRBV5-6
J: TRBJ2-3
D: TRBD1
CDR3: ASSPTGSTDTQY

V: TRBV7-3
J: TRBJ2-5
D: TRBD2
CDR3: ASSSSGRAQETQY

V: TRBV5-4
J: TRBJ1-4
D: NA
CDR3: ASSSQGPANEKLF

V: TRBV27
J: TRBJ1-6
D: NA
CDR3: ASSLSQGSPLH

V: TRBV25-1
J: TRBJ2-2
D: NA
CDR3: ASSEPTGNPGELF

V: TRBV5-1
J: TRBJ1-1
D: NA
CDR3: ASSLSTDNTEAF

V: TRBV4-2
J: TRBJ2-5
D: TRBD2
CDR3: ASSQDWWSGGAETQY

V: TRBV7-9
J: TRBJ2-7
D: TRBD2
CDR3: ASSPGLAGAYEQY

V: TRBV7-7
J: TRBJ2-1
D: TRBD2
CDR3: ASSLREGEQF

V: TRBV6-5
J: TRBJ1-5
D: NA
CDR3: ASSPRQSNQPQH

V: TRBV11-3
J: TRBJ2-5
D: TRBD1
CDR3: ASSSGQGGETQY

V: TRBV14
J: TRBJ2-7
D: NA
CDR3: ASSHSSSYEQY

V: TRBV7-9
J: TRBJ1-2
D: NA
CDR3: ASSLQGLVGNGYT

V: TRBV29-1
J: TRBJ1-1
D: NA
CDR3: SVEAQGTEAF

V: TRBV28
J: TRBJ2-3
D: TRBD2
CDR3: AGTSGRDPDTQY

V: TRBV28
J: TRBJ2-1
D: TRBD2
CDR3: ASRGLGGGYNEQF

V: TRBV4-3
J: TRBJ1-1
D: TRBD1
CDR3: ASSQDRGGGANTEAF

V: TRBV5-4
J: TRBJ1-2
D: TRBD1
CDR3: ASSWDRQGAPGGYT

V: TRBV9
J: TRBJ1-5
D: TRBD1
CDR3: ASSVRTGTLYSNQPQH

V: TRBV19
J: TRBJ1-1
D: NA
CDR3: ASSVGGGTEAF

V: TRBV6-5
J: TRBJ1-3
D: NA
CDR3: ASSYSGREGNTIY

V: TRBV6-6
J: TRBJ1-3
D: NA
CDR3: ASSLGQGAGYTIY

V: TRBV18
J: TRBJ2-2
D: TRBD2
CDR3: ASSPPGGRDTGELF

V: TRBV5-4
J: TRBJ1-6
D: TRBD1
CDR3: ASSQPGQGWYNSPLH

V: TRBV18
J: TRBJ2-7
D: TRBD1
CDR3: ASSPQGQVPYEQY

V: TRBV10-3
J: TRBJ1-6
D: NA
CDR3: AISENRENSPLH